The next 29 T cell receptor beta chains were all read from a single sample in a study of T cells in Graves' hyperthyroidism and ophthalmopathy. From RNA transcripts, TCR beta CDR3 regions were amplified. HTBI primers drove first-round RT-PCR of the TCR CDR3. From the multiplex PCR reads, TCRdb called clonotypes with MiXCR, one entry per CDR3 protein. This table has about 680,000 distinct CDR3 sequences, under 45% appearing once. Sequencing was carried out using blood. The receptors stem from a woman in her forties with Graves' hyperthyroidism.

CDR3 sequence reads: CASSIGVESNQPQHF. CDR3 DNA: TGTGCCAGTAGTATAGGGGTGGAGAGCAATCAGCCCCAGCATTTT. This chain uses TRBV19 with TRBJ1-5; D is uncertain. CDR3 length equals 15 residues. Germline lookup yields CDR1 LNHDA and CDR2 SQIVND (reference sequence). V was clipped by 1 base and J by 1 base, with 8 bases between them.

There are a few counts of this clonotype. This chain joins TRBV4-1 and TRBJ1-1; 7 bases agree with TRBD1. This CDR3 spans 16 amino acids. Germline V CDR1 and CDR2: MGHRA, YSYEKL. The V gene end was trimmed by 7 bases and the J gene end by 1 base; junction bases not matched to a gene: 12. Written as DNA, the CDR3 is TGCGCCAGCACCAGGGGGGAGGGACAGACGAACACTGAAGCTTTCTTT. The encoded protein is CASTRGEGQTNTEAFF.

CDR3 sequence reads: CASSFRGTAEQYF. The CDR3 DNA follows: TGTGCCAGCAGCTTTCGCGGGACTGCTGAGCAGTACTTC. The chain joins TRBV7-9 to TRBJ2-7; D might be TRBD2 (6 bases). The germline CDR1 and CDR2 sequences are SEHNR and FQNEAQ (reference sequence). This CDR3 is 13 amino acids long. V dropped 3 bases and J dropped 7 bases, with 13 bases sitting between them.

This clonotype occurred once. The CDR3 protein is CASSSEAPNEKLFF. The CDR3 DNA reads TGTGCCAGCAGCTCGGAAGCCCCAAATGAAAAACTGTTTTTT. V usage is TRBV3-1 and J usage is TRBJ1-4, with D unresolved. Trimming cost V 5 bases and J 5 bases, with 12 bases left between them. The CDR3 runs to 14 residues. CDR1 LGHDT and CDR2 YNNKEL come from the germline V gene (reference sequence).

V usage is TRBV6-5 and J usage is TRBJ1-2; 9 bases align to TRBD1. The V and J ends lost 4 bases and 8 bases, in that order; junction bases with no gene match: 5. The CDR3 length is 13 residues. The germline V gene has CDR1 MNHEY and CDR2 SVGAGI. The CDR3 region is CASSSQGAQGYTF. DNA of the CDR3: TGTGCCAGCAGTTCACAGGGGGCTCAAGGCTACACCTTC.

This sequence joins TRBV28 and TRBJ2-7, with D maybe TRBD1 (5 bases). The CDR3 contains 14 residues. Germline lookup yields CDR1 MDHEN and CDR2 SYDVKM. Trimming pared 7 bases from V and 1 base from J, leaving 14 bases between. The CDR3: CASISGQGSYEQYF. In nucleotides, the CDR3 is TGTGCCAGCATTTCCGGACAAGGATCCTACGAGCAGTACTTC.

For the CDR3, the DNA is TGTGCCAGCAGCTACGAGGTTTTAAGGTCCCACGAGCAGTACTTC. As protein: CASSYEVLRSHEQYF. The V and J genes are TRBV5-6 and TRBJ2-7; D ambiguous. The V and J ends lost 3 bases and 5 bases respectively, with 18 bases between them. The CDR3 totals 15 residues. Germline CDR1 reads SGHDT; CDR2 reads YYEEEE.

The chain combines TRBV7-6 with TRBJ1-1, with D possibly being TRBD1 (5 bases). This CDR3 has 16 residues. Trimming took 3 bases from V and 2 from J, leaving 16 bases between them. Germline V gene sequence: CDR1 SGHVS, CDR2 FNYEAQ. The CDR3 DNA follows: TGTGCCAGCAGCTTTATCCCGGGACTGGGTAACACTGAAGCTTTCTTT. Translation: CASSFIPGLGNTEAFF. Full variable domain (remainder filled in from reference TRBV7-6 and TRBJ1-1): GAGVSQSPRYKVTKRGQDVALRCDPISGHVSLYWYRQALGQGPEFLTYFNYEAQQDKSGLPNDRFSAERPEGSISTLTIQRTEQRDSAMYRCASSFIPGLGNTEAFFGQGTRLTVV.

V gene TRBV4-3 combines with J gene TRBJ1-1, with D unresolved. Trimming cost V 4 bases and J 5 bases, with 14 bases left between them. The CDR3 is made up of 14 amino acids. CDR1 and CDR2 from the germline V gene are LGHNA and YSLEER. CDR3 region: CASSLAPLVTEAFF. The CDR3 DNA reads as TGCGCCAGCAGCCTCGCCCCCCTAGTAACTGAAGCTTTCTTT.

This clonotype was detected a few times. The chain joins TRBV7-9 to TRBJ2-7; 8 nucleotides line up with TRBD1. CDR1 SEHNR and CDR2 FQNEAQ come from the germline V gene (reference sequence). Losses at the gene ends were 5 bases for V and 4 bases for J; bases not matched to a gene: 10. This CDR3 comprises 15 residues. CDR3 DNA: TGTGCCAGCAGCCCGCCGACAGGGGAGGCTTACGAGCAGTACTTC. Protein sequence: CASSPPTGEAYEQYF.

V is TRBV6-5 and J is TRBJ2-5, with D hard to call. Germline V CDR1 and CDR2: MNHEY, SVGAGI. The CDR3 extends over 13 amino acids. Trimming removed 2 bases from V and 6 bases from J, with 10 bases in between. In DNA, the CDR3 is TGTGCCAGCAGTTACGGGCCGGATCAGACCCAGTACTTC. Protein: CASSYGPDQTQYF.

The rearrangement uses TRBV5-5 and TRBJ1-2; D remains ambiguous. There are 14 residues in the CDR3. Per germline, CDR1 SGHKS and CDR2 YYEKEE (reference sequence). Trimming shortened V by 4 bases and J by 5 bases, and 15 bases separated the two germline ends. CDR3 nucleotides: TGTGCCAGCAGCCAAGATCTGAGTGTTTATGGCTACACCTTC. It yields the protein CASSQDLSVYGYTF.

The chain couples TRBV20-1 to TRBJ2-5; TRBD2 matches 9 bases. With 0 bases clipped from V and 11 bases from J, the junction kept 16 bases outside the gene matches. CDR3 size: 16 residues. The germline V gene has CDR1 DFQATT and CDR2 SNEGSKA (reference sequence). In DNA, the CDR3 is TGCAGTGCTAGAGATCTGCCTAGCGGGAACACAGATACGCAGTACTTC. The encoded protein is CSARDLPSGNTDTQYF.

Worth noting for this clonotype: This may be a read error: a much more frequent sequence differs by one nucleotide. The genes are TRBV9 and TRBJ1-1; no definite D call. Looked up from germline, CDR1 is SGDLS and CDR2 is YYNGEE. The V end was cut by 3 bases, the J end by 1 base, with 7 bases between. This CDR3 spans 13 amino acids. CDR3 nucleotide sequence: TGTGCCAGCAGCGCGTTGGGGAACACTGAAGCTTTCTTT. Translated, it gives CASSALGNTEAFF. The variable domain in full, with the rest retrieved from reference TRBV9 and TRBJ1-1, is DSGVTQTPKHLITATGQRVTLRCSPRSGDLSVYWYQQSLDQGLQFLIQYYNGEERAKGNILERFSAQQFPDLHSELNLSSLELGDSALYFCASSALGNTEAFFGQGTRLTVV.

There are a few counts of this clonotype. The rearrangement joins TRBV7-9 to TRBJ2-7, with a possible D match to TRBD1 (6 bases). The germline V and J ends were trimmed by 1 base and 0 bases, with 13 bases remaining between them. The CDR3 contains 16 residues. Germline values: CDR1 SEHNR, CDR2 FQNEAQ (reference sequence). CDR3 loop: CASSLDGRGYSYEQYF. For the CDR3, the DNA is TGTGCCAGCAGCTTAGATGGCAGGGGCTACTCCTACGAGCAGTACTTC.

The chain couples TRBV7-2 to TRBJ1-1; the D gene is possibly TRBD1 (5 bases). This CDR3 contains 13 residues. The germline gives CDR1 SGHTA, CDR2 FQGNSA. With 5 bases removed from V and 11 bases from J, the gap between germline ends came to 18 bases. Written as DNA, the CDR3 is TGTGCCAGCAGCCCCCTACGGGGGGGTAGCGCTTTCTTT. Translating it yields CASSPLRGGSAFF.

This clonotype was counted only a few times. This sequence may be a read error, since a much larger clone differs from it by one base. Since the CDR3 does not end with the conserved phenylalanine or tryptophan, this likely comes from a read error. As DNA, the CDR3 is TGTGCCAGCAGCGCGGGACAGGGTAATCAGCCCCAGCATTCT. It encodes CASSAGQGNQPQHS. V usage is TRBV12-3 or TRBV12-4 and J usage is TRBJ1-5; 9 bases are shared with TRBD1. The V gene end was trimmed by 6 bases and the J gene end by 4 bases; junction bases not matched to a gene: 4. This CDR3 comprises 14 residues.

This clonotype came up once. This chain links TRBV12-3 or TRBV12-4 with TRBJ1-1; perhaps TRBD1 as D (5 bases). The CDR3 loop spans 20 amino acids. CDR3 loop: CASGLGKPGPLGKGNTEAFF. Here the CDR3 DNA reads TGTGCTAGTGGTTTGGGTAAACCGGGACCGCTGGGGAAAGGAAACACTGAAGCTTTCTTT.

CDR3 nucleotides: TGTGCCAGCAGCCACAGCTTAGGGGAACGGGCCCAGTACTTC. Its protein is CASSHSLGERAQYF. The rearrangement joins TRBV10-3 to TRBJ2-5, with a possible D match to TRBD1 (5 bases). There are 14 residues in the CDR3. Trimming shortened V by 10 bases and J by 9 bases, and 24 bases separated the two germline ends. Germline assignment: CDR1 ENHRY and CDR2 SYGVKD.

V is TRBV11-1 and J is TRBJ2-7; 8 bases are shared with TRBD1. There are 16 residues in the CDR3. The J segment lost 6 bases and the V segment lost 6 bases, leaving 16 bases of the junction unmatched. Looked up from germline, CDR1 is SGHAT and CDR2 is FQDESV (reference sequence). The DNA of the CDR3 is TGTGCCAGCAGTCTGAAGAGCAGGGGGCGCAGGAGCGAGCAGTACTTC. This sequence encodes CASSLKSRGRRSEQYF.

This clonotype was picked up a small number of times. The CDR3 DNA follows: TGTGCCAGCAGCTACAGGGGCCCCGGACCCCAGCATTTT. This codes for CASSYRGPGPQHF. V usage is TRBV7-2 and J usage is TRBJ1-5; 7 nucleotides line up with TRBD1. The CDR3 length is 13 residues. Losses at the gene ends were 4 bases for V and 10 bases for J; bases not matched to a gene: 7. The germline V gene encodes CDR1 SGHTA and CDR2 FQGNSA.

The chain combines TRBV19 with TRBJ1-5, with D unclear. The CDR3 sequence is 12 residues long. Trimming shortened V by 3 bases and J by 7 bases, and 7 bases separated the two germline ends. The germline V gene has CDR1 LNHDA and CDR2 SQIVND (reference sequence). The DNA of the CDR3 is TGTGCCAGTAGTATCCGATTACAGCCCCAGCATTTT. Its translation is CASSIRLQPQHF.

This chain connects TRBV5-4 to TRBJ2-2, with a weak D call TRBD2 (6 bases). Trimming took 4 bases from V and 6 from J, leaving 22 bases between them. The germline V gene encodes CDR1 SGHNT and CDR2 YYREEE (reference sequence). There are 17 residues in the CDR3. CDR3 in amino acids: CASSLTRAGLVPGELFF. The DNA of the CDR3 is TGTGCCAGCAGCCTGACTAGGGCAGGGTTGGTTCCCGGGGAGCTGTTTTTT.

The table lists this clonotype with a few counts. V gene TRBV12-3 or TRBV12-4 combines with J gene TRBJ1-2; TRBD1 agrees at 8 bases. The trim removed 7 bases at V and 7 bases at J, leaving 8 bases unmatched. There are 13 residues in the CDR3. Here the CDR3 reads CASTPDRGGGYTF. The DNA for the CDR3 is TGTGCCAGCACCCCTGACAGGGGAGGTGGCTACACCTTC.

This clonotype was picked up many times. The rearrangement uses TRBV25-1 and TRBJ1-3; no clear D. V lost 2 bases and J lost 0, with 5 bases in between. Germline CDR1 and CDR2: MGHDK and SYGVNS. The CDR3 extends over 14 amino acids. The CDR3 bases are TGTGCCAGCAGTGAACCCTACTCTGGAAACACCATATATTTT. Translating gives CASSEPYSGNTIYF. Supplemented by reference TRBV25-1 and TRBJ1-3, the full variable domain reads EADIYQTPRYLVIGTGKKITLECSQTMGHDKMYWYQQDPGMELHLIHYSYGVNSTEKGDLSSESTVSRIRTEHFPLTLESARPSHTSQYLCASSEPYSGNTIYFGEGSWLTVV.

The chain couples TRBV29-1 to TRBJ1-5, with D unresolved. Germline values: CDR1 SQVTM, CDR2 ANQGSEA. The V gene lost 3 bases and the J gene lost 11 bases, with 17 bases spanning the gap. This CDR3 has 13 residues. The CDR3 here is CSVDTPAQETQHF. The CDR3 DNA follows: TGCAGCGTTGATACGCCGGCCCAAGAGACCCAGCATTTT.

The chain joins TRBV2 to TRBJ2-7, with unresolved D. V lost 5 bases and J lost 1, with 18 bases in between. The CDR3 totals 16 residues. In germline, CDR1 is SNHLY, CDR2 FYNNEI. The CDR3 spells CASSLSLGLFSYEQYF. In DNA form, the CDR3 reads TGTGCCAGCAGTTTGTCGTTGGGCCTGTTTTCCTACGAGCAGTACTTC.

This clonotype was counted many times. V and J are TRBV7-3 and TRBJ2-5, with no clear D. Germline CDR1 reads SGHTA; CDR2 reads FQGTGA. V lost 6 bases and J 5 bases, leaving 7 bases between the germline ends. The CDR3 is 11 amino acids. This CDR3 reads CASSTVETQYF. DNA of the CDR3: TGTGCCAGCAGTACCGTGGAGACCCAGTACTTC.

This clonotype was seen ten or more times. CDR3 DNA sequence: TGTGCCAGTAGTAATCAGGGGTCCTATGGCTACACCTTC. Its translation is CASSNQGSYGYTF. The chain carries TRBV19 and TRBJ1-2, with D perhaps matching TRBD1 (6 bases). Looked up from germline, CDR1 is LNHDA and CDR2 is SQIVND (reference sequence). Between the trimmed V and J ends, which lost 4 bases and 4 bases, there was a span of 10 bases. The CDR3 runs to 13 residues.